The 26 T cell receptor beta chains below come from one sample, sequenced in a study of shared clonotypes between healthy human individuals (TCRdb year 2020). Libraries came from the immunoSEQ multiplex PCR assay. TCRdb carries this immuneACCESS record with in-frame sequences only. Its versions omit some clonotypes, under half of them owing to an unresolved V gene in the studies checked, with the rest unexplained. In all, the sample holds more than 400,000 clones, and over 70% of those were seen once. Roughly 12% of the sample goes to the ten largest clones. Sequenced input: PBMCs. These receptors were taken from a woman between 40 and 50 years old in good health. Some clones in this sample may be carry-over from other donors' samples.

Points on this clone: A far larger clone is off by one base, so a read error is likely. V and J are TRBV5-8 and TRBJ2-7; unclear D gene. Germline V lookup: CDR1 SGHTS, CDR2 YDEGEE. The germline V and J ends were trimmed by 4 bases and 6 bases, with 14 bases remaining between them. The CDR3 spans 13 residues. The CDR3 spells CASSPTRWAEQYF. The CDR3 region has the DNA TGTGCCAGCAGCCCGACCCGTTGGGCCGAGCAGTACTTC.

Points on this clone: Only one base separates this from a far larger clonotype, so it likely reflects a read error. The chain combines TRBV6-5 with TRBJ1-1; 10 bases agree with TRBD1. Trimming removed 4 bases from V and 3 bases from J; junction bases left unmatched: 5. Germline lookup yields CDR1 MNHEY and CDR2 SVGAGI. The CDR3 consists of 15 residues. CDR3 region: CASSLGQGFYTEAFF. For the CDR3, the DNA is TGTGCCAGCAGTTTGGGACAGGGGTTTTACACTGAAGCTTTCTTT.

This chain links TRBV7-6 with TRBJ2-2; D gene ambiguous. Trimming stripped 4 bases from V and 6 bases from J, with 12 bases between. The CDR3 has 14 amino acids. Germline-derived CDR1 and CDR2 are SGHVS and FNYEAQ. The chain's CDR3 is CASSSVLRAGELFF. Here the CDR3 DNA reads TGTGCCAGCAGCTCCGTCCTCCGGGCCGGGGAGCTGTTTTTT. The variable domain in full, with the rest retrieved from reference TRBV7-6 and TRBJ2-2, is GAGVSQSPRYKVTKRGQDVALRCDPISGHVSLYWYRQALGQGPEFLTYFNYEAQQDKSGLPNDRFSAERPEGSISTLTIQRTEQRDSAMYRCASSSVLRAGELFFGEGSRLTVL.

This chain links TRBV4-2 with TRBJ2-1, with a tentative D call TRBD1 (5 bases). Germline V gene lookup returns CDR1 LGHNA and CDR2 YNFKEQ. The CDR3 consists of 15 residues. V lost 0 bases and J lost 2, with 8 bases in between. CDR3: CASSQDRQTYNEQFF. The CDR3 coding sequence is TGTGCCAGCAGCCAAGACCGACAGACCTACAATGAGCAGTTCTTC.

V is TRBV10-3 and J is TRBJ2-7, with TRBD2 identical over 7 bases. The V gene end was trimmed by 3 bases and the J gene end by 4 bases; junction bases not matched to a gene: 15. The germline V gene encodes CDR1 ENHRY and CDR2 SYGVKD. The CDR3 covers 17 residues. In DNA form, the CDR3 reads TGTGCCATCAGTGATTCCCTAGCGGCTATTCGAAGGTACGAGCAGTACTTC. It codes for CAISDSLAAIRRYEQYF.

V usage is TRBV5-1 and J usage is TRBJ2-3, with 10 bases identical to TRBD2. V dropped 2 bases and J dropped 6; count of bases not matched to a gene: 3. This CDR3 spans 14 amino acids. Germline-derived CDR1 and CDR2 are SGHRS and YFSETQ. CDR3 nucleotide sequence: TGCGCCAGCAGCTTTCTAGCGGGAGAGGATACGCAGTATTTT. Its translation: CASSFLAGEDTQYF.

This clone was observed at least ten times. This chain connects TRBV15 to TRBJ1-4; D not resolved. CDR1 and CDR2 (germline): LNHNV, YYDKDF (reference sequence). V was clipped by 1 base and J by 7 bases, with 10 bases between them. The CDR3 consists of 14 residues. The CDR3 spells CATSRGGFGEKLFF. The CDR3 coding sequence is TGTGCCACCAGCAGAGGGGGTTTTGGTGAAAAACTGTTTTTT.

The rearrangement uses TRBV6-1 and TRBJ2-7, with D perhaps matching TRBD1 (5 bases). Trimming stripped 3 bases from V and 0 bases from J, with 15 bases between. Germline-derived CDR1 and CDR2 are MNHNS and SASEGT. This CDR3 has 16 residues. The CDR3 DNA is TGTGCCAGCAGTGATACAGGCCTGGGAAGCTCCTACGAGCAGTACTTC. This sequence encodes CASSDTGLGSSYEQYF.

This sequence joins TRBV4-1 and TRBJ1-1, with 8 bases fitting TRBD1. J lost 1 base, V lost 2 bases, and 9 bases had no gene match. The CDR3 totals 17 residues. Germline lookup yields CDR1 MGHRA and CDR2 YSYEKL. This CDR3 reads CASSQPGRGQGNTEAFF. The CDR3 DNA reads TGCGCCAGCAGCCAACCGGGCAGGGGGCAGGGGAACACTGAAGCTTTCTTT.

The genes are TRBV7-2 and TRBJ2-2; TRBD1 agrees at 7 bases. The CDR3 consists of 13 residues. V lost 5 bases, J lost 8 bases, and 5 bases stayed unmatched. In germline, CDR1 is SGHTA, CDR2 FQGNSA. For the CDR3, the DNA is TGTGCCAGCAGCACCCGACAGGGAGGGGAGCTGTTTTTT. Translation: CASSTRQGGELFF.

The CDR3 region is CASKNSGSGFNEQFF. The DNA for the CDR3 is TGTGCCAGTAAGAATAGCGGGAGTGGGTTCAATGAGCAGTTCTTC. This sequence joins TRBV19 and TRBJ2-1; 9 nucleotides line up with TRBD2. CDR3 length equals 15 residues. J lost 6 bases, V lost 7 bases, and 10 bases had no gene match. Germline values: CDR1 LNHDA, CDR2 SQIVND (reference sequence).

In its sample, this clone was seen once. The chain combines TRBV28 with TRBJ1-2; a possible D gene is TRBD1 (6 bases). Germline V gives CDR1 MDHEN, CDR2 SYDVKM. The CDR3 runs 12 residues. The V gene lost 11 bases and the J gene lost 2 bases, with 12 bases spanning the gap. The CDR3 DNA follows: TGTGCCTCCGCGGGGGCAAACTATGGCTACACCTTC. Translating it yields CASAGANYGYTF.

This clone showed up just once. The rearrangement joins TRBV18 to TRBJ2-7; D is tentatively TRBD1 or TRBD2 (6 bases each). Germline assignment: CDR1 KGHSH and CDR2 LQKENI. CDR3 size: 15 residues. Trimming took off 2 bases at V and 3 bases at J, with 14 bases between the two ends. CDR3 sequence: CASSPYSGGGYEQYF. CDR3 DNA: TGTGCCAGCTCACCATACAGCGGAGGGGGCTACGAGCAGTACTTC.

The chain has TRBV29-1 and TRBJ2-7, with 7 bases identical to TRBD2. CDR1 is SQVTM, CDR2 ANQGSEA, per germline. The V and J ends lost 6 bases and 1 base, in that order; junction bases with no gene match: 6. The CDR3 consists of 13 residues. CDR3 DNA: TGCAGCGTCACCTGGACTAGTTCCTACGAGCAGTACTTC. Translation: CSVTWTSSYEQYF.

The rearrangement joins TRBV5-4 to TRBJ2-7; 10 nucleotides line up with TRBD2. CDR1 and CDR2 (germline): SGHNT, YYREEE (reference sequence). The CDR3 spans 14 residues. Trimming took 5 bases from V and 5 from J; bases not matched to a gene: 7. The CDR3 nucleotides are TGTGCCAGCAGACAAGCGGGAGGGCCGCACGAGCAGTACTTC. Its translation is CASRQAGGPHEQYF.

A few counts support this clone. In DNA form, the CDR3 reads TGTGCCAGCAGCTTGGGGGCAGGGGTTCCCTACGAGCAGTACTTC. It encodes CASSLGAGVPYEQYF. The rearrangement uses TRBV7-9 and TRBJ2-7; D is possibly TRBD1 (6 bases). Looked up from germline, CDR1 is SEHNR and CDR2 is FQNEAQ (reference sequence). Trimming removed 3 bases from V and 2 bases from J, with 14 bases in between. This CDR3 is 15 amino acids long.

This clone was counted ten times or more. This sample also contains other DNA sequences that code for the same CDR3. The gene calls are TRBV29-1 and TRBJ2-7; 12 positions agree with TRBD1. Germline CDR1 and CDR2: SQVTM and ANQGSEA. CDR3 length equals 16 residues. Trimming at V came to 6 bases and at J to 7 bases, leaving 16 bases not matched to a gene. The CDR3 DNA reads TGCAGCGTCACAGGGACAGGGGGCCAGAGGTGGGAAGAGCAGTACTTC. Its protein is CSVTGTGGQRWEEQYF.

V usage is TRBV28 and J usage is TRBJ1-4, with 10 nucleotides matching TRBD1. Germline CDR1 is MDHEN and CDR2 is SYDVKM. Unmatched junction bases numbered 7, after V lost 6 bases and J lost 6 bases. The CDR3 extends over 15 amino acids. The CDR3 spells CASSFPGTGDEKLFF. CDR3 DNA: TGTGCCAGCAGCTTCCCCGGGACAGGGGATGAAAAACTGTTTTTT.

This clone was detected ten times or more. The V and J genes are TRBV11-2 and TRBJ2-7, with D perhaps given as TRBD1 or TRBD2 (5 bases each). CDR1 and CDR2 (germline): SGHAT, FQNNGV. V was trimmed by 5 bases and J by 5 bases, leaving 19 bases between them. This CDR3 is 15 amino acids long. CDR3 amino acids: CASSTGAPRRDEQYF. CDR3 coding DNA: TGTGCCAGCAGCACCGGGGCCCCAAGACGAGACGAGCAGTACTTC.

V and J are TRBV14 and TRBJ1-4, with D perhaps TRBD1 (6 bases). V dropped 4 bases and J dropped 3 bases, with 12 bases sitting between them. Germline values: CDR1 SGHDN, CDR2 FVKESK. CDR3 length: 15 amino acids. This CDR3 is CASSPTGLANEKLFF. As DNA, the CDR3 is TGTGCCAGCAGCCCCACAGGGCTCGCTAATGAAAAACTGTTTTTT.

The chain joins TRBV20-1 to TRBJ1-4; D remains unclear. Germline loops: CDR1 DFQATT, CDR2 SNEGSKA (reference sequence). CDR3 length: 11 residues. Trimming shortened V by 4 bases and J by 8 bases, and 8 bases separated the two germline ends. DNA for the CDR3: TGCAGTGCTAAAGAATGGGAAAAACTGTTTTTT. It codes for CSAKEWEKLFF.

V usage is TRBV14 and J usage is TRBJ2-1; D is unresolved. Germline CDR1 is SGHDN and CDR2 is FVKESK. The CDR3 sequence is 14 residues long. V was shortened by 4 bases and J by 4 bases, with 11 bases between the two germline ends. The CDR3 sequence is CASSRWATYNEQFF. The DNA of the CDR3 is TGTGCCAGCAGCCGATGGGCCACGTACAATGAGCAGTTCTTC.

This clone has just a few counts. V is TRBV9 and J is TRBJ2-1, with TRBD1 as a possible D gene (6 bases). Germline-derived CDR1 and CDR2 are SGDLS and YYNGEE. Between the trimmed V and J ends, which lost 0 bases and 10 bases, there was a span of 17 bases. This CDR3 has 15 amino acids. The CDR3 DNA follows: TGTGCCAGCAGCGTAGACCCGAGTCACGGGACAGAGCAGTTCTTC. This gives the protein CASSVDPSHGTEQFF.

The chain has TRBV28 and TRBJ2-7; 7 positions match TRBD2. Germline CDR1 reads MDHEN; CDR2 reads SYDVKM. V was pared by 5 bases and J by 2 bases, with 15 bases of the junction left unmatched. The CDR3 extends over 17 amino acids. This CDR3 is CASSPPSGLAVPYEQYF. Written as DNA, the CDR3 is TGTGCCAGCAGTCCTCCCTCCGGGCTAGCGGTACCCTACGAGCAGTACTTC.

Concerning this clone: The sample has other DNA sequences that encode this CDR3 too. The chain links TRBV5-1 to TRBJ1-1, with a weak D call TRBD1 (5 bases). The V end was cut by 0 bases, the J end by 4 bases, with 10 bases between. The germline gives CDR1 SGHRS, CDR2 YFSETQ. The CDR3 contains 14 residues. CDR3 amino acids: CASSLERGSTEAFF. The CDR3 DNA sequence: TGCGCCAGCAGCTTGGAGCGGGGGTCCACTGAAGCTTTCTTT.

J is TRBJ2-7 and V is TRBV25-1; D unclear. Germline V CDR1 and CDR2: MGHDK, SYGVNS. There are 14 residues in the CDR3. Trimming removed 2 bases from V and 3 bases from J, with 11 bases in between. For the CDR3, the DNA is TGTGCCAGCAGTGAAGGCTGGGGAATCTACGAGCAGTACTTC. It specifies CASSEGWGIYEQYF.